The 6 T cell receptor beta chains listed next were all sequenced from one sample in a study of blood T cell repertoires in COVID-19. Profiling relied on immunoSEQ multiplex PCR, and the TCRdb table lists in-frame clones only, not all of them. The sample carries over 100,000 clones, 85% recorded once. Source material: peripheral blood. The receptors stem from a man aged 40-50 years with acute or convalescent COVID-19.

V is TRBV6-5 and J is TRBJ1-6; D ambiguous. The germline V gene has CDR1 MNHEY and CDR2 SVGAGI. V lost 6 bases, J lost 2 bases, and 8 bases lay in between. The CDR3 has 14 residues. The CDR3 here is CASSPVTYNSPLHF. CDR3 bases: TGTGCCAGCAGCCCAGTGACCTATAATTCACCCCTCCACTTT.

The rearrangement joins TRBV10-3 to TRBJ2-7, with TRBD2 as a possible D gene (5 bases). CDR1 is ENHRY, CDR2 SYGVKD, per germline. Trimming stripped 6 bases from V and 5 bases from J, with 14 bases between. The CDR3 contains 13 residues. DNA of the CDR3: TGTGCCATCAGAGCTCCATCCGGGAACGAGCAGTACTTC. It yields the protein CAIRAPSGNEQYF.

The chain joins TRBV12-5 to TRBJ2-5; D is possibly TRBD2 (5 bases). This CDR3 is built from 11 residues. V was shortened by 6 bases and J by 4 bases, with 6 bases between the two germline ends. Germline CDR1 LGHNT, CDR2 FRNRAP. DNA for the CDR3: TGTGCTAGTGGCCGGGGAGAGACCCAGTACTTC. It yields the protein CASGRGETQYF.

J is TRBJ1-2 and V is TRBV15; D possibly corresponds to TRBD1 (6 bases). This CDR3 contains 14 residues. CDR1 and CDR2 from the germline V gene are LNHNV and YYDKDF (reference sequence). V was pared by 7 bases and J by 8 bases, with 20 bases between. CDR3 DNA sequence: TGTGCCACCACCAAAAGACAGGTGGACGGGGGCTACACCTTC. Residues: CATTKRQVDGGYTF.

The chain employs TRBV5-6 and TRBJ2-7, with D maybe TRBD2 (5 bases). V lost 5 bases and J lost 3, with 12 bases in between. The CDR3 is 13 amino acids. CDR1 is SGHDT and CDR2 is YYEEEE in the germline V gene. Here the CDR3 DNA reads TGTGCCAGCAGGTACGTCCGGGACTACGAGCAGTACTTC. Protein product: CASRYVRDYEQYF.

The chain is built from TRBV7-2 and TRBJ2-3; unclear D gene. Deletions cut 2 bases from V and 4 bases from J, with 19 bases between. This CDR3 is built from 17 residues. Germline V gives CDR1 SGHTA, CDR2 FQGNSA. The CDR3 loop reads CASSLTSIVNGADTQYF. The CDR3 coding sequence is TGTGCCAGCAGCTTAACCTCCATAGTGAACGGAGCAGATACGCAGTATTTT.